A single sample gave rise to the 26 T cell receptor beta chains below, sequenced in a study of T-cell reconstitution after alpha-beta-depleted transplantation in children. Preparation of the TCRbeta library involved a method that used unique molecular identifiers. TCRdb ran MiXCR on the PCR reads and lists one entry per CDR3 protein. The sample yields 500,000 or so distinct CDR3 sequences, over 9.5% seen once. The starting material was PBMCs, mostly from graft donor cells, obtained 180 days after TCRalphabeta/CD19-depleted stem cell transplant. The receptors originated from a female patient aged 2 to 10 who had a stem cell transplant for aplastic anemia, so the T cells may come from the graft donor.

J is TRBJ1-1 and V is TRBV7-6; perhaps TRBD1 as D (6 bases). The CDR3 totals 12 residues. V lost 3 bases and J lost 6, with 8 bases in between. CDR1 SGHVS and CDR2 FNYEAQ come from the germline V gene. The CDR3 loop is CASSFAGAEAFF. CDR3 coding DNA: TGTGCCAGCAGCTTCGCAGGGGCTGAAGCTTTCTTT.

The V call is TRBV20-1, the J call TRBJ2-4; D ambiguous. The CDR3 has 15 residues. Germline assignment: CDR1 DFQATT and CDR2 SNEGSKA (reference sequence). Trimming removed 1 base from V and 3 bases from J, with 13 bases in between. Here the CDR3 reads CSARVPPAVKNIQYF. The CDR3 nucleotides are TGCAGTGCTAGAGTACCGCCGGCAGTCAAAAACATTCAGTACTTC.

The V and J genes are TRBV7-8 and TRBJ2-1; 12 bases fit TRBD2. The germline V gene has CDR1 SGHVS and CDR2 FQNEAQ. The CDR3 loop spans 17 amino acids. The V segment lost 1 base and the J segment 5 bases; nucleotides outside the gene matches: 6. Here the CDR3 DNA reads TGTGCCAGCAGCTTAGGACTTTGGACTAGCGGGAACAATGAGCAGTTCTTC. Translating it yields CASSLGLWTSGNNEQFF.

V and J are TRBV18 and TRBJ1-2; D gene uncertain. The ends were cut back, 0 bases at V and 7 bases at J, with 18 bases in the middle. This CDR3 comprises 16 residues. Per germline, CDR1 KGHSH and CDR2 LQKENI. The chain's CDR3 is CASSPPVESPMSGYTF. DNA for the CDR3: TGTGCCAGCTCACCACCGGTCGAGAGCCCTATGTCTGGCTACACCTTC.

This clonotype was seen more than once but under ten times. The chain links TRBV30 to TRBJ2-1, with 9 bases fitting TRBD2. CDR3 length equals 12 residues. CDR1 is GTSNPN, CDR2 SVGIG, per germline (reference sequence). V lost 1 base to trimming and J lost 10 bases; unmatched junction nucleotides: 2. CDR3: CAWSGLAGEQFF. The CDR3 DNA is TGTGCCTGGAGTGGCCTAGCGGGAGAGCAGTTCTTC.

This clonotype was detected a few times. For the CDR3, the DNA is TGTGCCAGCACGTGGAAATCCAAAAACATTCAGTACTTC. The encoded protein is CASTWKSKNIQYF. V usage is TRBV7-2 and J usage is TRBJ2-4, with D uncertain. Trimming left V 7 bases short and J 2 bases short, with 9 bases between. CDR1 and CDR2 from the germline V gene are SGHTA and FQGNSA. The CDR3 extends over 13 amino acids.

On this clonotype itself: This may arise from a read error, as a much more abundant clone is one base away. V gene TRBV5-6 combines with J gene TRBJ2-2; D is unresolved. The V and J ends lost 6 bases and 4 bases respectively, with 19 bases between them. There are 16 residues in the CDR3. Germline loops: CDR1 SGHDT, CDR2 YYEEEE. DNA for the CDR3: TGTGCCAGCACCTCGCAGTGGCAGGATCTCACCGGGGAGCTGTTTTTT. Its protein product is CASTSQWQDLTGELFF. Full variable domain (rest looked up from reference TRBV5-6 and TRBJ2-2): DAGVTQSPTHLIKTRGQQVTLRCSPKSGHDTVSWYQQALGQGPQFIFQYYEEEERQRGNFPDRFSGHQFPNYSSELNVNALLLGDSALYLCASTSQWQDLTGELFFGEGSRLTVL.

A few counts support this clonotype. The V call is TRBV5-6, the J call TRBJ2-7, with TRBD2 identical over 11 bases. This CDR3 contains 17 residues. Looked up from germline, CDR1 is SGHDT and CDR2 is YYEEEE. Trimming cost V 4 bases and J 7 bases; bases outside gene matches: 16. The CDR3 DNA reads TGTGCCAGCAGCATAGACAGGGGCTCGGGACTAGCGGAAGAGCAGTACGTC. It encodes CASSIDRGSGLAEEQYV.

Ten or more counts support this clonotype. The gene calls are TRBV7-2 and TRBJ2-3, with 8 positions matching TRBD1. V trimming: 2 bases; J trimming: 8 bases; junction bases outside the gene matches: 12. The CDR3 has 16 residues. Per germline, CDR1 SGHTA and CDR2 FQGNSA. CDR3 protein: CASSLRIWDRIATQYF. The CDR3 DNA sequence: TGTGCCAGCAGCTTAAGGATCTGGGACAGGATAGCTACGCAGTATTTT.

This clonotype was seen at least ten times. The chain is built from TRBV29-1 and TRBJ2-5; 7 positions match TRBD1. CDR3 length equals 12 residues. The V and J ends lost 5 bases and 2 bases, in that order; junction bases with no gene match: 2. Germline-derived CDR1 and CDR2 are SQVTM and ANQGSEA. The DNA for the CDR3 is TGCAGCGTTTTGGGACAGCAAGAGACCCAGTACTTC. Translated: CSVLGQQETQYF.

In this sample, this clonotype turned up a few times. V gene TRBV6-5 combines with J gene TRBJ1-1, with 7 bases identical to TRBD1. The germline CDR1 and CDR2 sequences are MNHEY and SVGAGI. V was clipped by 1 base and J by 1 base; unmatched bases: 12. This CDR3 is 18 amino acids long. DNA of the CDR3: TGTGCCAGCAGTTACTTTAACGGACAGGTGGGGAGGAACACTGAAGCTTTCTTT. Protein: CASSYFNGQVGRNTEAFF.

This clonotype showed up just a few times. The chain couples TRBV6-2 or TRBV6-3 to TRBJ2-7; 12 bases are a match to TRBD2. V was clipped by 6 bases and J by 2 bases; unmatched bases: 5. CDR1 MNHEY and CDR2 SVGEGT come from the germline V gene. This CDR3 is 15 amino acids long. CDR3 in DNA: TGTGCCAGCAGGCAACTAGCGGGAGGAACCTACGAGCAGTACGTC. As protein: CASRQLAGGTYEQYV.

This clonotype was found a few times. V usage is TRBV25-1 and J usage is TRBJ2-1; no firm D call. CDR3 length: 15 residues. The germline CDR1 and CDR2 sequences are MGHDK and SYGVNS. The V gene lost 3 bases and the J gene lost 0 bases, with 9 bases spanning the gap. This chain's CDR3 is CASSDRFLSYNEQFF. In DNA form, the CDR3 reads TGTGCCAGCAGTGACCGGTTCCTCTCCTACAATGAGCAGTTCTTC.

This clonotype turned up a few times. The chain links TRBV7-6 to TRBJ1-1; 8 bases are a match to TRBD1. V shed 3 bases, J shed 0 bases, and the junction held 9 bases outside the gene matches. The CDR3 loop spans 17 amino acids. CDR1 is SGHVS and CDR2 is FNYEAQ in the germline V gene. CDR3 nucleotides: TGTGCCAGCAGCTTGGACAGGGAGAGTTACATGAACACTGAAGCTTTCTTT. Translating gives CASSLDRESYMNTEAFF.

This clonotype was recorded many times. The chain recombines TRBV29-1 with TRBJ1-1; D is perhaps TRBD1 (5 bases). In germline, CDR1 is SQVTM, CDR2 ANQGSEA. V was cut by 2 bases and J by 6 bases, with 16 bases left in between. This CDR3 region has 14 residues. For the CDR3, the DNA is TGCAGCGTTGAAAACCAGGGCGGGAAGGCTGAAGCTTTCTTT. This gives the protein CSVENQGGKAEAFF.

This clonotype has ten or more counts. This chain links TRBV12-3 or TRBV12-4 with TRBJ2-5; D may be TRBD2 (5 bases). Trimming removed 2 bases from V and 2 bases from J, with 12 bases in between. This CDR3 has 15 residues. CDR3 region: CASSLFSKRQETQYF. CDR3 nucleotides: TGTGCCAGCAGTTTATTTTCCAAGCGGCAAGAGACCCAGTACTTC.

This clonotype was detected only a few times. The V and J genes are TRBV28 and TRBJ2-7, with 8 bases lining up with TRBD1. This CDR3 is built from 14 residues. The J segment lost 2 bases and the V segment lost 3 bases, leaving 3 bases of the junction unmatched. Germline V gives CDR1 MDHEN, CDR2 SYDVKM. The CDR3 DNA sequence: TGTGCCAGCAGTTTCAGGGGGCTGGCCTACGAGCAGTACTTC. This translates into CASSFRGLAYEQYF.

This chain joins TRBV29-1 and TRBJ2-2; D gene uncertain. Germline CDR1 reads SQVTM; CDR2 reads ANQGSEA. Trimming shortened V by 6 bases and J by 4 bases, and 15 bases separated the two germline ends. The CDR3 covers 14 residues. Written as DNA, the CDR3 is TGCAGCGTCTCAGCTGGGGTGGGCACCGGGGAGCTGTTTTTT. As protein: CSVSAGVGTGELFF.

The rearrangement links TRBV28 to TRBJ1-6; 9 bases map to TRBD1. With V trimmed by 5 bases and J by 9 bases, 8 bases remained unmatched. CDR3 size: 15 residues. Germline CDR1 MDHEN, CDR2 SYDVKM. The CDR3 spells CASSTPGQGGSPLHF. The CDR3 DNA reads as TGTGCCAGCAGTACTCCGGGACAGGGCGGTTCACCCCTCCACTTT.

J is TRBJ2-3 and V is TRBV10-3; D remains ambiguous. Germline loops: CDR1 ENHRY, CDR2 SYGVKD. The CDR3 is made up of 15 amino acids. Trimming pared 5 bases from V and 2 bases from J, leaving 14 bases between. CDR3 protein: CAISLEATSTDTQYF. CDR3 coding DNA: TGTGCCATCAGTCTCGAAGCGACTTCCACAGATACGCAGTATTTT.

The V call is TRBV10-1, the J call TRBJ2-5; 7 bases map to TRBD1. The CDR3 extends over 14 amino acids. Germline assignment: CDR1 WNHNN and CDR2 SYGVQD (reference sequence). V lost 3 bases to trimming and J lost 5 bases; unmatched junction nucleotides: 6. This CDR3 reads CASSDRGLGETQYF. In DNA form, the CDR3 reads TGCGCCAGCAGTGATAGGGGGCTGGGGGAGACCCAGTACTTC.

This clonotype was seen more than once but under ten times. This chain joins TRBV3-1 and TRBJ2-7; 13 bases are a match to TRBD2. V lost 2 bases and J lost 1; bases outside the gene matches: 5. Germline V gene sequence: CDR1 LGHDT, CDR2 YNNKEL (reference sequence). The CDR3 is 17 amino acids. CDR3 amino acids: CASSQPPGLAGSYEQYF. The CDR3 bases are TGTGCCAGCAGCCAACCACCGGGACTAGCGGGATCCTACGAGCAGTACTTC.

V usage is TRBV29-1 and J usage is TRBJ2-7, with 8 bases identical to TRBD2. Germline CDR1 reads SQVTM; CDR2 reads ANQGSEA. The CDR3 spans 14 residues. Germline trimming cut 3 bases from V and 7 bases from J; bases unmatched to any gene: 11. The DNA of the CDR3 is TGCAGCGTTGAGGCCTATAGCGGGACCGGAGAGCAGTACTTC. It yields the protein CSVEAYSGTGEQYF.

This clonotype was detected only a few times. The chain employs TRBV4-1 and TRBJ2-1; TRBD2 might be the D (6 bases). The CDR3 consists of 14 residues. Trimming shortened V by 3 bases and J by 5 bases, and 11 bases separated the two germline ends. Germline-derived CDR1 and CDR2 are MGHRA and YSYEKL. CDR3 coding DNA: TGCGCCAGCAGCCACCGACTAGTGGACAATGAGCAGTTCTTC. Translated, it gives CASSHRLVDNEQFF.

V gene TRBV6-2 or TRBV6-3 combines with J gene TRBJ2-7; 9 nucleotides agree with TRBD1. CDR3 length equals 14 residues. J was trimmed by 9 bases and V by 6 bases; bases with no gene match: 12. Looked up from germline, CDR1 is MNHEY and CDR2 is SVGEGT. CDR3 residues: CASSTGTGSSRQYF. DNA of the CDR3: TGTGCCAGCAGCACCGGGACAGGGTCCTCGCGGCAGTACTTC.

The chain has TRBV6-2 or TRBV6-3 and TRBJ2-1; TRBD2 agrees at 9 bases. Germline-derived CDR1 and CDR2 are MNHEY and SVGEGT. J gave up 8 bases and V 0 bases, and 5 bases lay outside the gene matches. This CDR3 has 15 residues. CDR3 residues: CASSYSAGGPHEQFF. DNA for the CDR3: TGTGCCAGCAGTTACTCAGCGGGAGGCCCCCATGAGCAGTTCTTC.